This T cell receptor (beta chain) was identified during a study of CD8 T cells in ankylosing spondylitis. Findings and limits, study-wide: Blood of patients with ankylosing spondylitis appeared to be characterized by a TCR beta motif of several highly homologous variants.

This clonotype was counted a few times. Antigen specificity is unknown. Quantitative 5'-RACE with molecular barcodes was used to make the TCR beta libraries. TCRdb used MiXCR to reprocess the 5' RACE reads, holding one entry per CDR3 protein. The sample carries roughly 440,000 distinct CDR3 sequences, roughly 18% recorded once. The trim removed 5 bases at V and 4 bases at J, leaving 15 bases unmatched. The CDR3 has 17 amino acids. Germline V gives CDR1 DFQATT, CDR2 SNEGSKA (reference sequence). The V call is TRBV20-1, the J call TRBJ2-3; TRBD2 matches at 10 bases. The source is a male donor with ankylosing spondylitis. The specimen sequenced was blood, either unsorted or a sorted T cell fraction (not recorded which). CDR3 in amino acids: CSAPSPSGGNPPDTQYF. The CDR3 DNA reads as TGCAGTGCTCCCTCCCCTAGCGGGGGAAACCCCCCAGATACGCAGTATTTT.